These 13 T cell receptor beta chains originate from one sample sequenced in a study of blood T cells in healthy people across ages. A sample-barcoded 5' primer and a J-beta primer mix were used in a second PCR of about 7 to 12 cycles. One entry per CDR3 protein results from TCRdb running MiXCR on the 5' RACE reads. The sample shows roughly 900,000 distinct CDR3 sequences, 29% of them seen only once. The sequenced sample was blood. The receptor source for this set is a woman older than 75 in good health.

As to this clonotype: This clone may be a read error of a much larger clone one base away. The rearrangement joins TRBV5-1 to TRBJ2-6; 9 positions match TRBD2. The V gene's germline CDR1 is SGHRS and CDR2 YFSETQ. This CDR3 comprises 16 residues. The chain's CDR3 is CASSYGTSSGANVLPF. The CDR3 DNA reads as TGCGCCAGCAGCTACGGGACTAGCTCTGGGGCCAACGTCCTGCCTTTC.

The chain employs TRBV12-3 or TRBV12-4 and TRBJ2-3; D assignment may be TRBD1 or TRBD2 (6 bases each). Between the trimmed V and J ends, which lost 6 bases and 11 bases, there was a span of 21 bases. This CDR3 is 14 amino acids long. The CDR3 sequence: CASSLSGRTDVQYF. The CDR3 DNA reads TGTGCCAGCAGCCTTAGCGGAAGGACAGATGTGCAGTATTTT.

Ten or more counts support this clonotype. J is TRBJ2-3 and V is TRBV6-1, with a tentative D call TRBD2 (6 bases). The CDR3 totals 14 residues. V was trimmed by 7 bases and J by 6 bases, leaving 17 bases between them. Looked up from germline, CDR1 is MNHNS and CDR2 is SASEGT. CDR3 sequence reads: CASTLTRPLDTQYF. CDR3 in DNA: TGTGCCAGCACCCTGACTAGACCACTGGATACGCAGTATTTT.

This clonotype has a single count. In nucleotides, the CDR3 is TGTGCCAGCAGCTTATGGGGGGGCCCCGCCTCCTACGAGCAGTACTTC. Residues: CASSLWGGPASYEQYF. V gene TRBV7-2 combines with J gene TRBJ2-7; possible D gene TRBD2, 7 bases. Between the trimmed V and J ends, which lost 2 bases and 0 bases, there was a span of 14 bases. Per the germline V gene, CDR1 is SGHTA and CDR2 is FQGNSA. The CDR3 is 16 residues long.

In this sample, this clonotype turned up a few times. A read error may be the cause here, since a much bigger clone is one base away. This sequence joins TRBV12-3 or TRBV12-4 and TRBJ1-4; D uncertain. With 3 bases removed from V and 16 bases from J, the gap between germline ends came to 12 bases. This CDR3 is built from 11 residues. In DNA form, the CDR3 reads TGTGCCAGCAGTTTCAATCGGCGGGGGTTTTTT. This gives the protein CASSFNRRGFF.

This clonotype was detected only a few times. This chain links TRBV9 with TRBJ2-5; TRBD2 matches 9 bases. The CDR3 totals 14 residues. From germline, CDR1 is SGDLS and CDR2 YYNGEE. After removal of 2 bases from V and 11 bases from J, the junction contained 10 bases not matched to a gene. CDR3 nucleotides: TGTGCCAGCAGCGTCTCCGGGACTAGCTATGAGCAGTACTTC. Translated: CASSVSGTSYEQYF.

The CDR3 DNA follows: TGTGCCGGCAAGGGACAGGGAAACGAAAAACTGTTTTTT. Encoded protein: CAGKGQGNEKLFF. V and J are TRBV6-5 and TRBJ1-4; 9 positions match TRBD1. CDR3 size: 13 residues. Germline V CDR1 and CDR2: MNHEY, SVGAGI. The V gene end was trimmed by 11 bases and the J gene end by 8 bases; junction bases not matched to a gene: 9.

This clonotype came up many times. This rearrangement joins TRBV5-6 to TRBJ2-3, with 8 bases aligning to TRBD2. Germline values: CDR1 SGHDT, CDR2 YYEEEE. Trimming removed 4 bases from V and 3 bases from J; junction bases left unmatched: 7. This CDR3 comprises 15 residues. The CDR3 nucleotides are TGTGCCAGCAGCCCACCGGGACTAGGAACAGATACGCAGTATTTT. This translates into CASSPPGLGTDTQYF.

On this clonotype: A much bigger clone sits one base away, suggesting this may be a read error. This sequence joins TRBV21-1 and TRBJ2-1; TRBD2 is the table's D call, not checked against the DNA. TRBV21-1 is a known pseudogene. The CDR3 sequence is 15 residues long. For the CDR3, the DNA is TGTGCCAGCCCAGGTTCGCGGGGGGAGGGAAGTGAGCAGTTCTTC. Translating it yields CASPGSRGEGSEQFF.

This clonotype was counted many times. The V gene is TRBV7-9, the J gene TRBJ2-5; 11 bases are a match to TRBD1. The CDR3 runs to 16 residues. The V gene's germline CDR1 is SEHNR and CDR2 FQNEAQ (reference sequence). With V trimmed by 4 bases and J by 4 bases, 8 bases remained unmatched. Here the CDR3 DNA reads TGTGCCAGCAGCTACCGCGTGGACAGGGGGCGAGAGACCCAGTACTTC. This encodes CASSYRVDRGRETQYF.

The chain has TRBV2 and TRBJ2-3, with 7 nucleotides matching TRBD2. V shed 7 bases, J shed 0 bases, and the junction held 16 bases outside the gene matches. Germline V gene sequence: CDR1 SNHLY, CDR2 FYNNEI. CDR3 length: 18 residues. The CDR3 protein is CASTQAPTSSGSTDTQYF. The CDR3 DNA is TGTGCCAGCACTCAGGCCCCCACATCTAGCGGTAGCACAGATACGCAGTATTTT.

This clonotype was seen a few times. The chain combines TRBV12-3 or TRBV12-4 with TRBJ1-5, with 9 bases aligning to TRBD1. V was clipped by 2 bases and J by 4 bases; unmatched bases: 6. CDR3 length equals 16 residues. CDR3 residues: CASSLMSGQGNQPQHF. Here the CDR3 DNA reads TGTGCCAGCAGTTTAATGTCGGGACAGGGTAATCAGCCCCAGCATTTT.

This chain joins TRBV20-1 and TRBJ2-1; D is perhaps TRBD2 (6 bases). The V and J ends lost 6 bases and 13 bases respectively, with 22 bases between them. Germline assignment: CDR1 DFQATT and CDR2 SNEGSKA (reference sequence). The CDR3 runs to 13 residues. The CDR3 reads CSAGVVGGESQFF. In DNA form, the CDR3 reads TGCAGTGCCGGAGTTGTCGGGGGTGAAAGTCAGTTCTTC.